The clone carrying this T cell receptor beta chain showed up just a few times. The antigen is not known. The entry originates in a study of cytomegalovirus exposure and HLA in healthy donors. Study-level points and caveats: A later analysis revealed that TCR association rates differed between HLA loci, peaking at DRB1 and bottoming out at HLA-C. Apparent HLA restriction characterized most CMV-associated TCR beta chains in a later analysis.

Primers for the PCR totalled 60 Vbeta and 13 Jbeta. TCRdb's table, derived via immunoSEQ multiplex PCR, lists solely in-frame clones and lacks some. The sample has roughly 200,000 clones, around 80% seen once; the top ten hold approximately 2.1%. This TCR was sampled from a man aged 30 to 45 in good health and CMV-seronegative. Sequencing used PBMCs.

The CDR3 region has the DNA TGTGCCAGCAGTTCCCTTCTAGCGGGGGTCTCCTACGAGCAGTACTTC. Translation: CASSSLLAGVSYEQYF. This chain links TRBV28 with TRBJ2-7, with 10 bases aligning to TRBD2. This CDR3 has 16 amino acids. The germline CDR1 and CDR2 sequences are MDHEN and SYDVKM. The junction had 6 bases not matched to a gene; V was cut back by 4 bases and J by 0 bases.